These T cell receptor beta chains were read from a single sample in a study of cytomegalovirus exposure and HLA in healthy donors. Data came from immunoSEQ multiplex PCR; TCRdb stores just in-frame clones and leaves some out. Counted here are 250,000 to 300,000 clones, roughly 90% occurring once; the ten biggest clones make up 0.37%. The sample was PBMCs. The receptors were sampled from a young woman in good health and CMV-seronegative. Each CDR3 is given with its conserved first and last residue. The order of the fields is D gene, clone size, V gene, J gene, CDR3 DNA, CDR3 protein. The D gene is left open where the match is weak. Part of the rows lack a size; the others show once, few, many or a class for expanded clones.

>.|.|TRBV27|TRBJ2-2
TGTGCCAGCAGTTTATATCGGGGAAGGGACGGGGAGCTGTTTTTT
CASSLYRGRDGELFF
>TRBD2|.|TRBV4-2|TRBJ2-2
TGTGCCAGCAGCCTTAGCGGGGGGGCCACCGGGGAGCTGTTTTTT
CASSLSGGATGELFF
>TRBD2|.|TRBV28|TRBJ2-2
TGTGCCAGCAGTTTATCGGGGGGCACCGGGGAGCTGTTTTTT
CASSLSGGTGELFF
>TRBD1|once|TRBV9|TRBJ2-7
TGTGCCAGCAGCTTAGGACAGGGAGGTGTCTACGAGCAGTACTTC
CASSLGQGGVYEQYF
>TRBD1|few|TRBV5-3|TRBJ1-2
TGTGCCAGAAGCTCCAGGACAGGGTTCATACCCTATGGCTACACCTTC
CARSSRTGFIPYGYTF
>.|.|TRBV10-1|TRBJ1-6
TGCGCCAGCAGTGAAGAGGGGGTGGGATATAATTCACCCCTCCACTTT
CASSEEGVGYNSPLHF
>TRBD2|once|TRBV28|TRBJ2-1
TGTGCCAGCAGTGGGGGGGAATATGAGCAGTTCTTC
CASSGGEYEQFF
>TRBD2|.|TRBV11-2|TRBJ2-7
TGTGCCAGCAGCTTAGACCCCGGACTAGCGTCCTACGAGCAGTACTTC
CASSLDPGLASYEQYF
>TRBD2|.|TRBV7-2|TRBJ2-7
TGTGCCAGCAGCCCGGGGACTAGCGGATCCTACGAGCAGTACTTC
CASSPGTSGSYEQYF
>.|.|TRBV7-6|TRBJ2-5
TGTGCCAGCAGCTTACCAGGGGCCCAAGAGACCCAGTACTTC
CASSLPGAQETQYF
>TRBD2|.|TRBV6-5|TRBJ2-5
TGTGCCAGCAGTTACTCGGGGGAGGGAGAGACCCAGTACTTC
CASSYSGEGETQYF
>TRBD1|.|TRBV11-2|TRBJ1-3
TGTGCCAGCAGCATCACCGGGACAGGGGTCGGATACTCTGGAAACACCATATATTTT
CASSITGTGVGYSGNTIYF
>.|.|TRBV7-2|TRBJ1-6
TGTGCCAGCAGCTCTCTAGGGGCAAGGAATTCACCCCTCCACTTT
CASSSLGARNSPLHF
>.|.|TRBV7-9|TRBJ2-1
TGTGCCATCCTCCCGGTGGAGGGCTCCTACAATGAGCAGTTCTTC
CAILPVEGSYNEQFF
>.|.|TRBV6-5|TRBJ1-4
TGTGCCACCAAGAGGGATGGAGCGGCTAATGAAAAACTGTTTTTT
CATKRDGAANEKLFF
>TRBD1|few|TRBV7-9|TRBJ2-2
TGTGCCAGCAGCCCCGGGACAGCAAACACCGGGGAGCTGTTTTTT
CASSPGTANTGELFF
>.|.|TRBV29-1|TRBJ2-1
TGCAGCGTTGAAGATCTACCAGGACAGCGGACTTACAATGAGCAGTTCTTC
CSVEDLPGQRTYNEQFF
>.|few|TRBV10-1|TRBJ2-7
TGCGCCAGCAGTGACCAGGGGACGGCTTGGGAGCAGTACTTC
CASSDQGTAWEQYF
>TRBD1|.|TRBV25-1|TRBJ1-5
TGTGCCAGCAGTTCGGGACAGACAAATCAGCCCCAGCATTTT
CASSSGQTNQPQHF
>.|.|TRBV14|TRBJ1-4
TGTGCCAGCAGCCAGGATACAATCGCTCGGGGTGAAAAACTGTTTTTT
CASSQDTIARGEKLFF
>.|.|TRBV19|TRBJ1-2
TGTGCCAGTAGTATGACGGGAGACCACTATGGCTACACCTTC
CASSMTGDHYGYTF
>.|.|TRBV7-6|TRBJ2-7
TGTGCCAGCAGCCGAACGGGGTTCTACGAGCAGTACTTC
CASSRTGFYEQYF
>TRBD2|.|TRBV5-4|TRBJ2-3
TGTGCCAGCAGCCGACCGGGACTAGCGGGCACAGATACGCAGTATTTT
CASSRPGLAGTDTQYF
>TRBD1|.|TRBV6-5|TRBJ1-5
TGTGCCAGCAGCCTGGGACAGGGTCACCAGCCCCAGCATTTT
CASSLGQGHQPQHF
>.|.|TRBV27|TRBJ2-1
TGTGCCAGCAGTGTCGGACTTTCCTGGGGTGAGCAGTTCTTC
CASSVGLSWGEQFF
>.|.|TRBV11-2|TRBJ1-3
TGTGCCAGCAGCTTATTAGTCGGGTCAGGAAACACCATATATTTT
CASSLLVGSGNTIYF
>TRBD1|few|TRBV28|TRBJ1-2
TGTGCCAGCAGCCCCCGTGGGACAGGGGGCGCCTATGGCTACACCTTC
CASSPRGTGGAYGYTF
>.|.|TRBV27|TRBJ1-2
TGTGCCAGCAGTTTACGGACAGAAACCTATGGCTACACCTTC
CASSLRTETYGYTF
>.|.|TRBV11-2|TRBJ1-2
TGTGCCAGCAGCTTGAGCGCAGGGGATTTTTCGAAGGGCTACACCTTC
CASSLSAGDFSKGYTF
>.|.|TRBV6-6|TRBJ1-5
TGTGCCAGCAGTTACGGGGGGTCGGGTCAGCCCCAGCATTTT
CASSYGGSGQPQHF
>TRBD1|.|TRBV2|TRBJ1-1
TGTGCCAGCACCGACAGGGTGGAGGGTGAAGCTTTCTTT
CASTDRVEGEAFF
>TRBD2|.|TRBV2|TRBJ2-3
TGTGCCAGCAGGGAGCTATCTAGCGGGGGAATGAGGAGCACAGATACGCAGTATTTT
CASRELSSGGMRSTDTQYF